This entry lists 28 T cell receptor beta chains sequenced from one sample in a study of T cells after yellow fever vaccination. TCRdb passed the 5' RACE reads through MiXCR, listing each CDR3 protein once. The repertoire holds around 530,000 distinct CDR3 sequences, with less than 20% as singletons. The starting material was PBMCs, obtained about 5 days after the first yellow fever vaccination. All receptors come from a man aged 18 to 35 who received the YFV17D yellow fever vaccine.

This chain connects TRBV6-5 to TRBJ2-3; perhaps TRBD1 as D (6 bases). CDR3 length: 17 residues. Germline lookup yields CDR1 MNHEY and CDR2 SVGAGI. The V end was cut by 2 bases, the J end by 1 base, with 16 bases between. For the CDR3, the DNA is TGTGCCAGCAGTTACACCCCCAGGGGCGGTGGCACAGATACGCAGTATTTT. This codes for CASSYTPRGGGTDTQYF.

The sample holds many counts of this clonotype. The gene calls are TRBV10-3 and TRBJ1-4; TRBD1 matches 8 bases. The CDR3 contains 13 residues. CDR1 is ENHRY and CDR2 is SYGVKD in the germline V gene. After removal of 6 bases from V and 8 bases from J, the junction contained 5 bases not matched to a gene. CDR3 residues: CAISGQGEEKLFF. Written as DNA, the CDR3 is TGTGCCATCAGCGGACAGGGAGAGGAAAAACTGTTTTTT.

This chain joins TRBV24-1 and TRBJ2-3; 8 nucleotides agree with TRBD2. Per the germline V gene, CDR1 is KGHDR and CDR2 is SFDVKD. The CDR3 covers 17 residues. V lost 5 bases, J lost 2 bases, and 11 bases stayed unmatched. CDR3 sequence: CATSAHSGEEITDTQYF. In DNA, the CDR3 is TGTGCCACCAGTGCCCATAGCGGGGAGGAGATCACAGATACGCAGTATTTT.

This clonotype has a handful of counts. The gene calls are TRBV12-3 or TRBV12-4 and TRBJ1-1; D is uncertain. This CDR3 contains 14 residues. Trimming took off 6 bases at V and 3 bases at J, with 14 bases between the two ends. The CDR3 spells CASSPYRVYTEAFF. The CDR3, as DNA: TGTGCCAGCAGCCCTTATCGGGTTTACACTGAAGCTTTCTTT.

This chain links TRBV7-2 with TRBJ1-4; no firm D call. With 8 bases removed from V and 8 bases from J, the gap between germline ends came to 12 bases. CDR3 length equals 12 residues. Germline-derived CDR1 and CDR2 are SGHTA and FQGNSA. The CDR3 DNA sequence: TGTGCCAGCGGCCAGACTTGGGAAAAACTGTTTTTT. Translation gives CASGQTWEKLFF.

The genes are TRBV19 and TRBJ1-6, with TRBD1 as a possible D gene (6 bases). CDR3 length: 15 residues. Trimming took off 1 base at V and 7 bases at J, with 11 bases between the two ends. CDR1 and CDR2 from the germline V gene are LNHDA and SQIVND (reference sequence). CDR3 coding DNA: TGTGCCAGTAGTATAGGAACGGGGGCGAATTCACCCCTCCACTTT. It specifies CASSIGTGANSPLHF. The variable domain in full, with the rest retrieved from reference TRBV19 and TRBJ1-6, is DGGITQSPKYLFRKEGQNVTLSCEQNLNHDAMYWYRQDPGQGLRLIYYSQIVNDFQKGDIAEGYSVSREKKESFPLTVTSAQKNPTAFYLCASSIGTGANSPLHFGNGTRLTVT.

Details on this clonotype: An end of the junction does not agree with germline; a read error may underlie this. The chain joins TRBV12-3 or TRBV12-4 to TRBJ2-2; 9 bases fit TRBD1. There are 15 residues in the CDR3. The CDR3 loop is CASSSGTGSTGELFF. The CDR3 coding sequence is TGTGCCAGCAGTTCCGGGACAGGGAGCACCGGTGAGCTGTTTTTT.

Only a few counts were recorded for this clonotype. V usage is TRBV7-2 and J usage is TRBJ2-1, with unresolved D. CDR1 and CDR2 (germline): SGHTA, FQGNSA. The CDR3 totals 11 residues. The V gene lost 4 bases and the J gene lost 10 bases, with 8 bases spanning the gap. The CDR3 nucleotides are TGTGCCAGCAGCTCCCGGTTGGAGCAGTTCTTC. As protein: CASSSRLEQFF. The whole variable domain, filled in from reference TRBV7-2 and TRBJ2-1, reads GAGVSQSPSNKVTEKGKDVELRCDPISGHTALYWYRQSLGQGLEFLIYFQGNSAPDKSGLPSDRFSAERTGGSVSTLTIQRTQQEDSAVYLCASSSRLEQFFGPGTRLTVL.

This clonotype has only a few counts. The chain couples TRBV11-1 to TRBJ1-3; 8 positions agree with TRBD1. Germline CDR1 reads SGHAT; CDR2 reads FQDESV (reference sequence). V lost 5 bases and J lost 0; bases outside the gene matches: 15. This CDR3 comprises 19 residues. The CDR3 sequence is CASSIGTGQGPSSGNTIYF. Here the CDR3 DNA reads TGTGCCAGCAGCATTGGGACAGGTCAAGGGCCTAGCTCTGGAAACACCATATATTTT.

This clonotype was found many times. The V and J genes are TRBV12-3 or TRBV12-4 and TRBJ2-3, with D hard to call. The CDR3 contains 12 residues. The ends were cut back, 2 bases at V and 5 bases at J, with 5 bases in the middle. In nucleotides, the CDR3 is TGTGCCAGCAGTTTATCCCAAGATACGCAGTATTTT. This encodes CASSLSQDTQYF.

The chain links TRBV19 to TRBJ2-3, with 9 bases identical to TRBD1. There are 17 residues in the CDR3. Germline loops: CDR1 LNHDA, CDR2 SQIVND (reference sequence). Trimming cost V 5 bases and J 2 bases; bases outside gene matches: 11. CDR3 region: CASSGRDRETDTDTQYF. CDR3 nucleotide sequence: TGTGCCAGTAGTGGCCGGGACAGGGAAACGGACACAGATACGCAGTATTTT.

A few counts support this clonotype. This chain connects TRBV6-5 to TRBJ1-5; no clear D gene. CDR1 is MNHEY, CDR2 SVGAGI, per germline. This CDR3 comprises 16 residues. Trimming shortened V by 0 bases and J by 5 bases, and 14 bases separated the two germline ends. CDR3 in DNA: TGTGCCAGCAGTTACTCGACACCCCGAGGAGATCAGCCCCAGCATTTT. Amino acids: CASSYSTPRGDQPQHF.

This clonotype was observed a handful of times. The CDR3 DNA is TGTGCCAGCAGCGCGGGACAGTCAGGGACTGAAGCTTTCTTT. Translated, it gives CASSAGQSGTEAFF. V is TRBV7-9 and J is TRBJ1-1; 7 bases line up with TRBD1. The CDR3 has 14 amino acids. With V trimmed by 5 bases and J by 5 bases, 8 bases remained unmatched. The germline V gene has CDR1 SEHNR and CDR2 FQNEAQ (reference sequence).

With regard to this clonotype: A single base separates this from a much larger clone, so it may be a read error. The rearrangement links TRBV10-3 to TRBJ1-5, with D perhaps matching TRBD1 (5 bases). The CDR3 spans 15 residues. Per the germline V gene, CDR1 is ENHRY and CDR2 is SYGVKD. V dropped 7 bases and J dropped 4 bases, with 17 bases sitting between them. The CDR3 sequence: CAIKKGGQHNQPQHF. CDR3 DNA: TGTGCCATCAAAAAGGGCGGACAACATAATCAGCCCCAGCATTTT.

This chain uses TRBV27 with TRBJ2-7; tentatively, D is TRBD2 (5 bases). The CDR3 has 14 residues. V was shortened by 0 bases and J by 6 bases, with 12 bases between the two germline ends. Germline V gives CDR1 MNHEY, CDR2 SMNVEV (reference sequence). Here the CDR3 DNA reads TGTGCCAGCAGTTTATCAAGACGGGGAAGCGAGCAGTACTTC. Translating it yields CASSLSRRGSEQYF.

The J gene is TRBJ2-7, the V gene TRBV7-9; D tentatively reads TRBD1 or TRBD2 (5 bases each). Trimming stripped 0 bases from V and 0 bases from J, with 15 bases between. Germline CDR1 is SEHNR and CDR2 is FQNEAQ (reference sequence). The CDR3 consists of 17 residues. As DNA, the CDR3 is TGTGCCAGCAGCTTAGCTCTTGAGGCAGGGAGCTCCTACGAGCAGTACTTC. Encoded protein: CASSLALEAGSSYEQYF. Full variable domain (outside the CDR3, taken from reference TRBV7-9 and TRBJ2-7): DTGVSQNPRHKITKRGQNVTFRCDPISEHNRLYWYRQTLGQGPEFLTYFQNEAQLEKSRLLSDRFSAERPKGSFSTLEIQRTEQGDSAMYLCASSLALEAGSSYEQYFGPGTRLTVT.

The CDR3 protein is CASSQGTAFSPLHF. The CDR3 nucleotides read TGCGCCAGCAGCCAAGGGACAGCCTTTTCACCCCTCCACTTT. The chain joins TRBV4-3 to TRBJ1-6; tentatively, D is TRBD1 (6 bases). Trimming shortened V by 1 base and J by 9 bases, and 10 bases separated the two germline ends. The germline V gene encodes CDR1 LGHNA and CDR2 YSLEER. The CDR3 is 14 residues long.

The table lists this clonotype with a count of one. DNA for the CDR3: TGCAGTGCTAGACCCGGGACTTTCAGGAATGAAAAACTGTTTTTT. It yields the protein CSARPGTFRNEKLFF. The chain has TRBV20-1 and TRBJ1-4; tentative D call: TRBD1 (5 bases). CDR3 size: 15 residues. Germline V gene lookup returns CDR1 DFQATT and CDR2 SNEGSKA (reference sequence). With 2 bases removed from V and 5 bases from J, the gap between germline ends came to 15 bases.

This clonotype has ten or more counts. The gene calls are TRBV12-3 or TRBV12-4 and TRBJ2-1; 8 nucleotides align to TRBD2. The CDR3 loop spans 14 amino acids. J was trimmed by 6 bases and V by 3 bases; bases with no gene match: 4. The CDR3 loop is CASSFSGLANEQFF. The CDR3 region has the DNA TGTGCCAGCAGTTTTTCCGGACTAGCCAATGAGCAGTTCTTC.

This clonotype has a count of ten or more. The chain combines TRBV5-1 with TRBJ1-1; no firm D call. Trimming cost V 0 bases and J 5 bases, with 11 bases left between them. Germline CDR1 SGHRS, CDR2 YFSETQ. This CDR3 has 14 residues. The CDR3 sequence: CASSLENSETEAFF. In DNA, the CDR3 is TGCGCCAGCAGCTTGGAAAATTCGGAAACTGAAGCTTTCTTT.

The chain couples TRBV7-9 to TRBJ2-5, with D tentatively TRBD1 or TRBD2 (6 bases each). V lost 5 bases, J lost 2 bases, and 15 bases lay in between. Germline CDR1 and CDR2: SEHNR and FQNEAQ (reference sequence). This CDR3 contains 15 residues. DNA of the CDR3: TGTGCCAGCAGCCAATTGGGGGGCTATCAAGAGACCCAGTACTTC. It codes for CASSQLGGYQETQYF.

This clonotype was picked up many times. V usage is TRBV5-1 and J usage is TRBJ2-7; D unclear. This CDR3 contains 11 residues. Trimming removed 0 bases from V and 5 bases from J, with 3 bases in between. Germline V gene data show CDR1 as SGHRS and CDR2 as YFSETQ. CDR3 bases: TGCGCCAGCAGCTTGGGGGACGAGCAGTACTTC. It yields the protein CASSLGDEQYF.

This clonotype was found a few times. This chain links TRBV5-1 with TRBJ2-1; D may be TRBD2 (5 bases). CDR1 is SGHRS, CDR2 YFSETQ, per germline. The CDR3 runs 14 residues. V lost 0 bases, J lost 4 bases, and 8 bases lay in between. CDR3 sequence (DNA): TGCGCCAGCAGCTTGGTTTCGGGATACAATGAGCAGTTCTTC. It codes for CASSLVSGYNEQFF.

In its sample, this clonotype was seen a few times. The chain employs TRBV29-1 and TRBJ2-6, with D possibly TRBD1 on 6 matching bases. The CDR3 spans 16 residues. The V end was cut by 3 bases, the J end by 0 bases, with 12 bases between. Germline V gives CDR1 SQVTM, CDR2 ANQGSEA. CDR3 sequence (DNA): TGCAGCGTTGAGTTGGACAGAAGCTCTGGGGCCAACGTCCTGACTTTC. Translation gives CSVELDRSSGANVLTF.

Ten or more counts support this clonotype. This chain links TRBV12-3 or TRBV12-4 with TRBJ2-2, with 8 bases matching TRBD1. The CDR3 extends over 15 amino acids. Trimming at V came to 3 bases and at J to 4 bases, leaving 4 bases not matched to a gene. The CDR3 spells CASSLQGAVTGELFF. In DNA form, the CDR3 reads TGTGCCAGCAGTTTGCAGGGGGCCGTCACCGGGGAGCTGTTTTTT.

The V call is TRBV20-1, the J call TRBJ1-5; D possibly corresponds to TRBD1 (6 bases). V lost 4 bases to trimming and J lost 7 bases, with 14 bases between them. The CDR3 consists of 13 residues. The germline gives CDR1 DFQATT, CDR2 SNEGSKA (reference sequence). Written as DNA, the CDR3 is TGCAGTGCTAATTCAGGGGCATGGCAGCCCCAGCATTTT. It yields the protein CSANSGAWQPQHF.

The CDR3 protein is CASSPQGSYYYGYTF. The CDR3 DNA reads TGTGCCAGCTCACCACAGGGAAGCTACTACTATGGCTACACCTTC. The J gene is TRBJ1-2, the V gene TRBV18, with unresolved D. The CDR3 totals 15 residues. Per the germline V gene, CDR1 is KGHSH and CDR2 is LQKENI. V was pared by 1 base and J by 3 bases, with 12 bases between.

This clonotype was counted many times. The chain has TRBV7-2 and TRBJ1-4; possible D gene TRBD1, 5 bases. The CDR3 is 17 residues long. The V end was cut by 5 bases, the J end by 0 bases, with 16 bases between. Looked up from germline, CDR1 is SGHTA and CDR2 is FQGNSA. The CDR3 nucleotides read TGTGCCAGCAGCAAGCGGGGCAGGGATGCAACTAATGAAAAACTGTTTTTT. This translates into CASSKRGRDATNEKLFF. The full variable domain, completed using reference TRBV7-2 and TRBJ1-4, is GAGVSQSPSNKVTEKGKDVELRCDPISGHTALYWYRQSLGQGLEFLIYFQGNSAPDKSGLPSDRFSAERTGGSVSTLTIQRTQQEDSAVYLCASSKRGRDATNEKLFFGSGTQLSVL.